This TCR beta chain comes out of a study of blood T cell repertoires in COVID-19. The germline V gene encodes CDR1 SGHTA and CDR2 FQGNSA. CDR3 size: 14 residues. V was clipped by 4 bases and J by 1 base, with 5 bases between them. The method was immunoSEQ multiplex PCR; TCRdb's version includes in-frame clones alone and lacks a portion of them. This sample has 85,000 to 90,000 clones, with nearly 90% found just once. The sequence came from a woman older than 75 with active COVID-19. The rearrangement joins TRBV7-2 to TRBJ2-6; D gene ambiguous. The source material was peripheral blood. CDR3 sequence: CASSSSSGANVLTF. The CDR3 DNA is TGTGCCAGCAGCTCCTCGTCTGGGGCCAACGTCCTGACTTTC.